Below, one T cell receptor beta chain is given with its context. This entry comes from a study of cytomegalovirus exposure and HLA in healthy donors. The CDR3 runs 14 residues. V shed 3 bases and J shed 2 bases, with 10 bases lying between them. From germline, CDR1 is LGHNA and CDR2 YNFKEQ. Method: immunoSEQ multiplex PCR; TCRdb's copy keeps in-frame clones and lacks some. Of around 350,000 clones in the sample, roughly 85% were seen once. The origin of this receptor is a young woman in good health and CMV-seronegative. The specimen was PBMCs. V is TRBV4-2 and J is TRBJ1-1; the D gene is possibly TRBD1 (6 bases). CDR3 sequence: CASSHPGGNTEAFF. Written as DNA, the CDR3 is TGTGCCAGCAGCCATCCGGGGGGCAACACTGAAGCTTTCTTT.